Detailed here is one TCR beta chain. Its antigen remains unidentified. TCRdb ran MiXCR on the reads and lists one entry per CDR3 protein. The table lists around 800,000 distinct CDR3 sequences, about 31% of them singletons. This specimen belongs to a study of T cell repertoires in cytomegalovirus infection. Germline V gives CDR1 LGHDT, CDR2 YNNKEL (reference sequence). CDR3 length: 15 residues. Between the trimmed V and J ends, which lost 0 bases and 4 bases, there was a span of 12 bases. Sample: cultured CD8+ T cells from PBMCs, taken from culture after CMV antigen stimulation. The chain employs TRBV3-1 and TRBJ1-2; a possible D gene is TRBD1 (6 bases). This sequence originates from a human donor in good health (CMV status not recorded). Some clones in this sample may be carry-over from other donors' samples. CDR3 protein: CASSQDQGLSYGYTF. The CDR3 DNA is TGTGCCAGCAGCCAAGATCAGGGGCTGTCCTATGGCTACACCTTC.